The clone carrying this TCR beta chain was picked up one time. Profiled with immunoSEQ multiplex PCR; TCRdb holds only in-frame clones, not every one. Here the sample spans 350,000 to 450,000 clones, 75% to 90% being singletons. The CDR3 runs 14 residues. CDR1 is MGHRA, CDR2 YSYEKL, per germline. Trimming removed 0 bases at V and 4 bases at J, with 9 bases between. This sample was included in a study of blood T cell repertoires in COVID-19. Turning to the study itself: From the United States, Italy and Spain came samples of acute and convalescent COVID-19. PBMCs, B-cell-depleted T cells, or T cells provided the cDNA or gDNA that made up the material.

The receptor comes from a young woman with acute or convalescent COVID-19. The chain links TRBV4-1 to TRBJ1-1; no firm D call. Sequenced material: peripheral blood. CDR3 region: CASSQESGGTEAFF. The CDR3 DNA follows: TGCGCCAGCAGCCAAGAATCGGGAGGCACTGAAGCTTTCTTT.